One and the same sample provided the 27 T cell receptor beta chains below, sequenced in a study of T cells in localized non-small cell lung cancer. The repertoire was sequenced with immunoSEQ multiplex PCR; TCRdb's copy has only in-frame clones and lacks some. The table includes 75,000 to 95,000 clones, 60% to 85% detected once. The material was PBMCs, obtained before any cancer treatment. The source is a man aged 40-75 years with stage II squamous cell lung carcinoma.

The V call is TRBV5-1, the J call TRBJ2-5; 12 positions agree with TRBD2. CDR1 is SGHRS, CDR2 YFSETQ, per germline. This CDR3 spans 14 amino acids. V shed 7 bases, J shed 3 bases, and the junction held 4 bases outside the gene matches. The CDR3 DNA reads as TGCGCCAGCTCTAGCGGGAGGGCGGAAGAGACCCAGTACTTC. It translates to CASSSGRAEETQYF.

The table lists this clone with a few counts. The rearrangement uses TRBV5-6 and TRBJ2-3; maybe TRBD1 (6 bases). The germline CDR1 and CDR2 sequences are SGHDT and YYEEEE. This CDR3 region has 13 residues. V was cut by 4 bases and J by 4 bases, with 10 bases left in between. CDR3 sequence (DNA): TGTGCCAGCAGCACTGACAGGCCAGATACGCAGTATTTT. Translated: CASSTDRPDTQYF.

Regarding this clone: The conserved final phenylalanine or tryptophan is absent from the CDR3, which likely points to a read error. No DNA is shown, since the ends of the CDR3 on it are uncertain; the CDR3 is the one TCRdb lists. The chain joins TRBV6-4 to TRBJ1-1; the table calls TRBD1, which could not be checked here. Germline values: CDR1 MRHNA, CDR2 SNTAGT. The CDR3 is 11 amino acids in total, end residues counted. The CDR3 protein is CASSLRVDRPP.

The chain carries TRBV7-9 and TRBJ2-5; 11 nucleotides match TRBD2. With V trimmed by 7 bases and J by 2 bases, 6 bases remained unmatched. This CDR3 region has 15 residues. Germline CDR1 SEHNR, CDR2 FQNEAQ (reference sequence). CDR3 residues: CASKRLAGGQETQYF. For the CDR3, the DNA is TGTGCCAGCAAACGGCTAGCGGGGGGTCAAGAGACCCAGTACTTC.

The chain employs TRBV5-1 and TRBJ2-2; no clear D gene. This CDR3 contains 14 residues. V was cut by 1 base and J by 3 bases, with 7 bases left in between. The germline CDR1 and CDR2 sequences are SGHRS and YFSETQ. The CDR3 sequence: CASSLSADTGELFF. As DNA, the CDR3 is TGCGCCAGCAGCTTGTCTGCTGACACCGGGGAGCTGTTTTTT.

The V and J genes are TRBV5-1 and TRBJ1-5; possibly TRBD1 for D (5 bases). The CDR3 extends over 15 amino acids. Germline CDR1 reads SGHRS; CDR2 reads YFSETQ. The V and J ends lost 0 bases and 7 bases respectively, with 14 bases between them. The CDR3 loop reads CASSLAGQSRQPQHF. CDR3 DNA: TGCGCCAGCAGCTTGGCAGGGCAATCCAGACAGCCCCAGCATTTT.

The chain links TRBV28 to TRBJ2-7, with a weak D call TRBD1 (6 bases). This CDR3 has 13 residues. Trimming pared 6 bases from V and 2 bases from J, leaving 11 bases between. Germline CDR1 reads MDHEN; CDR2 reads SYDVKM. DNA of the CDR3: TGTGCCAGCAGCCTACAGGGTACCTACGAGCAGTACTTC. Amino acid sequence: CASSLQGTYEQYF.

This rearrangement joins TRBV19 to TRBJ1-2; unclear D gene. CDR1 and CDR2 from the germline V gene are LNHDA and SQIVND (reference sequence). Trimming left V 5 bases short and J 7 bases short, with 14 bases between. CDR3 size: 13 residues. This chain's CDR3 is CASSQEGRGGYTF. The CDR3 bases are TGTGCCAGTAGTCAGGAGGGTCGAGGTGGCTACACCTTC.

J is TRBJ2-7 and V is TRBV29-1, with a weak D call TRBD1 (6 bases). Germline lookup yields CDR1 SQVTM and CDR2 ANQGSEA. The CDR3 totals 12 residues. Trimming pared 4 bases from V and 0 bases from J, leaving 7 bases between. The CDR3 protein is CSVGGPSYEQYF. The DNA for the CDR3 is TGCAGCGTTGGGGGGCCCTCCTACGAGCAGTACTTC.

The chain employs TRBV9 and TRBJ2-5, with D tentatively TRBD2 (6 bases). The V end lost 0 bases, the J end lost 4 bases, and 13 bases lay between the germline ends. CDR3 length: 15 amino acids. Germline V gives CDR1 SGDLS, CDR2 YYNGEE. Here the CDR3 reads CASSVVGPEGETQYF. The CDR3 nucleotides read TGTGCCAGCAGCGTAGTGGGACCGGAGGGAGAGACCCAGTACTTC.

In its sample, this clone was seen a few times. The rearrangement links TRBV2 to TRBJ2-7; 7 bases agree with TRBD2. The trim removed 0 bases at V and 2 bases at J, leaving 7 bases unmatched. CDR1 is SNHLY, CDR2 FYNNEI, per germline. The CDR3 spans 16 residues. CDR3 amino acids: CASSEASGRLTYEQYF. In DNA form, the CDR3 reads TGTGCCAGCAGTGAAGCTAGCGGGCGTTTGACCTACGAGCAGTACTTC.

This chain uses TRBV7-3 with TRBJ2-7; D is undetermined. Germline CDR1 reads SGHTA; CDR2 reads FQGTGA. The CDR3 totals 17 residues. Trimming took 2 bases from V and 2 from J, leaving 19 bases between them. As DNA, the CDR3 is TGTGCCAGCAGCTTATTGGTGGAGACAAGCCTCCCCTACGAGCAGTACTTC. It yields the protein CASSLLVETSLPYEQYF.

V gene TRBV5-1 combines with J gene TRBJ2-2; 8 positions match TRBD2. This CDR3 has 16 residues. The V gene end was trimmed by 1 base and the J gene end by 0 bases; junction bases not matched to a gene: 2. CDR1 SGHRS and CDR2 YFSETQ come from the germline V gene. CDR3 bases: TGCGCCAGCAGCTTGAGACTAGCGTCGAACACCGGGGAGCTGTTTTTT. Amino acid sequence: CASSLRLASNTGELFF. Supplemented by reference TRBV5-1 and TRBJ2-2, the full variable domain reads KAGVTQTPRYLIKTRGQQVTLSCSPISGHRSVSWYQQTPGQGLQFLFEYFSETQRNKGNFPGRFSGRQFSNSRSEMNVSTLELGDSALYLCASSLRLASNTGELFFGEGSRLTVL.

This clone was found a few times. This chain uses TRBV5-4 with TRBJ2-7, with 9 positions matching TRBD1. J gave up 7 bases and V 2 bases, and 4 bases lay outside the gene matches. This CDR3 is 13 amino acids long. Per the germline V gene, CDR1 is SGHNT and CDR2 is YYREEE (reference sequence). Written as DNA, the CDR3 is TGTGCCAGCAGCTTCGGGACAGGGTATGAGCAGTACTTC. Translated, it gives CASSFGTGYEQYF.

The chain links TRBV18 to TRBJ1-3, with D tentatively TRBD1 (5 bases). Looked up from germline, CDR1 is KGHSH and CDR2 is LQKENI. V was cut by 0 bases and J by 2 bases, with 14 bases left in between. The length of the CDR3 is 17 residues. CDR3 nucleotides: TGTGCCAGCTCACCACCGGGCCAGGGTATAACTGGAAACACCATATATTTT. Protein: CASSPPGQGITGNTIYF. The variable domain in full, with the rest retrieved from reference TRBV18 and TRBJ1-3, is NAGVMQNPRHLVRRRGQEARLRCSPMKGHSHVYWYRQLPEEGLKFMVYLQKENIIDESGMPKERFSAEFPKEGPSILRIQQVVRGDSAAYFCASSPPGQGITGNTIYFGEGSWLTVV.

This clone is deemed medium-sized. The V gene is TRBV6-1, the J gene TRBJ1-3; D call uncertain. Germline V gene data show CDR1 as MNHNS and CDR2 as SASEGT. V lost 1 base to trimming and J lost 2 bases, with 12 bases between them. This CDR3 has 16 residues. In DNA, the CDR3 is TGTGCCAGCAGTGAAGGGGGAGGGATAACTGGAAACACCATATATTTT. It yields the protein CASSEGGGITGNTIYF.

This clone was counted a single time. The V and J genes are TRBV6-4 and TRBJ2-3; D is possibly TRBD1 (5 bases). The CDR3 length is 15 residues. Germline CDR1 and CDR2: MRHNA and SNTAGT. The V end was cut by 0 bases, the J end by 6 bases, with 13 bases between. CDR3 nucleotide sequence: TGTGCCAGCAGTGACTCCGGCAGGGCAGCTGATACGCAGTATTTT. Its translation: CASSDSGRAADTQYF.

V usage is TRBV30 and J usage is TRBJ2-1, with D perhaps TRBD1 or TRBD2 (6 bases each). Per germline, CDR1 GTSNPN and CDR2 SVGIG (reference sequence). The V and J ends lost 5 bases and 8 bases respectively, with 16 bases between them. This CDR3 contains 13 residues. The CDR3: CAWEPGGGDEQFF. The CDR3 bases are TGTGCCTGGGAACCTGGGGGCGGGGATGAGCAGTTCTTC.

The V call is TRBV28, the J call TRBJ2-7; no clear D gene. The CDR3 extends over 16 amino acids. Trimming took 5 bases from V and 0 from J, leaving 17 bases between them. In germline, CDR1 is MDHEN, CDR2 SYDVKM. Written as DNA, the CDR3 is TGTGCCAGCAGTCCCCCCTCACAAGGCATCTCCTACGAGCAGTACTTC. It specifies CASSPPSQGISYEQYF.

The V and J genes are TRBV30 and TRBJ1-6, with TRBD1 identical over 7 bases. Germline assignment: CDR1 GTSNPN and CDR2 SVGIG (reference sequence). There are 12 residues in the CDR3. With 4 bases clipped from V and 14 bases from J, the junction kept 8 bases outside the gene matches. The CDR3 sequence is CAWTSRGVSLHF. The CDR3 bases are TGTGCCTGGACCAGCAGGGGGGTCTCCCTCCACTTT.

The genes are TRBV28 and TRBJ2-6; D perhaps matches TRBD2 (5 bases). Germline V CDR1 and CDR2: MDHEN, SYDVKM. V was clipped by 3 bases and J by 0 bases, with 6 bases between them. The CDR3 loop spans 15 amino acids. The chain's CDR3 is CASSLGSSGANVLTF. The CDR3 DNA reads TGTGCCAGCAGTTTGGGGAGCTCTGGGGCCAACGTCCTGACTTTC.

The chain uses TRBV15 and TRBJ1-1; the D gene is possibly TRBD1 (6 bases). The V gene's germline CDR1 is LNHNV and CDR2 YYDKDF (reference sequence). This CDR3 contains 17 residues. With 3 bases removed from V and 6 bases from J, the gap between germline ends came to 23 bases. The CDR3 region is CATSSRQGWWEGAEAFF. As DNA, the CDR3 is TGTGCCACCAGCAGTCGTCAGGGATGGTGGGAGGGGGCTGAAGCTTTCTTT.

CDR3 sequence reads: CASSPRTSGGAGELFF. CDR3 bases: TGTGCCAGCAGCCCCCGGACTAGCGGGGGGGCCGGGGAGCTGTTTTTT. J is TRBJ2-2 and V is TRBV11-1; TRBD2 agrees at 15 bases. In germline, CDR1 is SGHAT, CDR2 FQDESV (reference sequence). V shed 5 bases, J shed 6 bases, and the junction held 4 bases outside the gene matches. This CDR3 is built from 16 residues.

The V gene is TRBV18, the J gene TRBJ1-1; 7 bases match TRBD1. The CDR3 runs to 15 residues. V was pared by 5 bases and J by 4 bases, with 10 bases of the junction left unmatched. The germline gives CDR1 KGHSH, CDR2 LQKENI. The CDR3 reads CASSTSGGSGTEAFF. DNA for the CDR3: TGTGCCAGCTCAACCTCAGGGGGGAGTGGCACTGAAGCTTTCTTT.

This chain connects TRBV7-3 to TRBJ2-6; 7 nucleotides line up with TRBD2. Per germline, CDR1 SGHTA and CDR2 FQGTGA. This CDR3 has 18 amino acids. V shed 3 bases, J shed 0 bases, and the junction held 8 bases outside the gene matches. This chain's CDR3 is CASSLLGRRSSGANVLTF. CDR3 DNA sequence: TGTGCCAGCAGCTTGCTCGGGAGGCGAAGCTCTGGGGCCAACGTCCTGACTTTC.

This clone was seen once. V is TRBV28 and J is TRBJ1-4; D unclear. Germline CDR1 MDHEN, CDR2 SYDVKM. CDR3 size: 14 residues. Trimming stripped 6 bases from V and 1 base from J, with 9 bases between. The DNA of the CDR3 is TGTGCCAGCAGCCCCCGGGAAACTAATGAAAAACTGTTTTTT. Translated: CASSPRETNEKLFF.

This rearrangement joins TRBV30 to TRBJ2-7; possibly TRBD2 for D (5 bases). The CDR3 is 13 residues long. V was pared by 0 bases and J by 7 bases, with 13 bases between. CDR1 is GTSNPN, CDR2 SVGIG, per germline (reference sequence). The CDR3 DNA is TGTGCCTGGAGTGTCGGCTCTACGGGGGAGCAGTACTTC. It encodes CAWSVGSTGEQYF. The variable domain in full, with the rest retrieved from reference TRBV30 and TRBJ2-7, is SQTIHQWPATLVQPVGSPLSLECTVEGTSNPNLYWYRQAAGRGLQLLFYSVGIGQISSEVPQNLSASRPQDRQFILSSKKLLLSDSGFYLCAWSVGSTGEQYFGPGTRLTVT.